Sequencing of this T cell receptor (beta chain) was carried out in a study of OX40 agonist ivuxolimab in advanced cancers. Looking at the study overall: It was ivuxolimab, an agonistic anti-OX40 (CD134) antibody, that patients were treated with. Six ivuxolimab dose levels, 0.01 to 10 mg/kg, were given intravenously every 2 weeks.

J gave up 3 bases and V 6 bases, and 3 bases lay outside the gene matches. CDR1 is SGHDN, CDR2 FVKESK, per germline. This CDR3 is 14 amino acids long. Comment on this clone: As yet, its antigen is unknown.

Findings and caveats of the study: Patients who responded partially at 0.1-3.0 mg/kg showed clonal expansion ranking among the lowest. At 0.1 to 3.0 mg/kg, clonal expansion of CD4+ and CD8+ blood T cells had occurred by week 6.

The table came from immunoSEQ multiplex PCR; TCRdb's copy has only in-frame clones and leaves some out. The sample has 130,000 or so clones, approximately 92% seen once. The V call is TRBV14, the J call TRBJ1-1; TRBD1 aligns across 11 bases. This sample comprised CD4+ or CD8+ T cells sorted from blood, obtained in a trial of the OX40 agonist ivuxolimab. The clonotype originates from an adult with an advanced solid tumor such as melanoma, head and neck, liver or kidney cancer. CDR3 residues: CASRRGQGDTEAFF. CDR3 bases: TGTGCCAGCAGACGGGGACAGGGGGACACTGAAGCTTTCTTT.